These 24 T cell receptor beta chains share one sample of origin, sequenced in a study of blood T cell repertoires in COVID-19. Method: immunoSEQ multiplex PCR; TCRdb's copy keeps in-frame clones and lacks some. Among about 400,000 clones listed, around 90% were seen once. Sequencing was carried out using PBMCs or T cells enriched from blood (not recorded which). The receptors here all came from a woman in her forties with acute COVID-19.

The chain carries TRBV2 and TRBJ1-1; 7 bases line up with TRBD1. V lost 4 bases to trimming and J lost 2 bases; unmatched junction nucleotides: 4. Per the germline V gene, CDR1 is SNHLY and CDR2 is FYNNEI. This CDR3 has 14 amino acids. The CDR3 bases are TGTGCCAGCAGTGGGGGGACAGTAAACACTGAAGCTTTCTTT. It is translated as CASSGGTVNTEAFF.

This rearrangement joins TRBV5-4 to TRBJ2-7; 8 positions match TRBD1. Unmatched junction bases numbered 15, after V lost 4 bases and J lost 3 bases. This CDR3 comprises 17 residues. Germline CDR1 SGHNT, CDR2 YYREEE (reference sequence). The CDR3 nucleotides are TGTGCCAGCAGCCTCCGCTGGCCGGGACAGGAGATCTACGAGCAGTACTTC. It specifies CASSLRWPGQEIYEQYF.

This CDR3 is CASSLDEAFTDTQYF. CDR3 DNA: TGTGCCAGCAGCTTAGATGAGGCCTTCACAGATACGCAGTATTTT. J is TRBJ2-3 and V is TRBV7-8; D unresolved. V was shortened by 1 base and J by 2 bases, with 10 bases between the two germline ends. Germline V lookup: CDR1 SGHVS, CDR2 FQNEAQ. This CDR3 is 15 amino acids long. The full variable domain, its missing parts supplied by reference TRBV7-8 and TRBJ2-3, is GAGVSQSPRYKVAKRGQDVALRCDPISGHVSLFWYQQALGQGPEFLTYFQNEAQLDKSGLPSDRFFAERPEGSVSTLKIQRTQQEDSAVYLCASSLDEAFTDTQYFGPGTRLTVL.

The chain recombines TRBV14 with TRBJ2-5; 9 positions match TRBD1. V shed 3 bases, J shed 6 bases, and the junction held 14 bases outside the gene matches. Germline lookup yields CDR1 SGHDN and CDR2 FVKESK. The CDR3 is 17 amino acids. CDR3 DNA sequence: TGTGCCAGCAGCCACCCAGACCGGGACAGGGTTGTAAAGACCCAGTACTTC. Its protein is CASSHPDRDRVVKTQYF. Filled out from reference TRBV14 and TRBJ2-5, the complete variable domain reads EAGVTQFPSHSVIEKGQTVTLRCDPISGHDNLYWYRRVMGKEIKFLLHFVKESKQDESGMPNNRFLAERTGGTYSTLKVQPAELEDSGVYFCASSHPDRDRVVKTQYFGPGTRLLVL.

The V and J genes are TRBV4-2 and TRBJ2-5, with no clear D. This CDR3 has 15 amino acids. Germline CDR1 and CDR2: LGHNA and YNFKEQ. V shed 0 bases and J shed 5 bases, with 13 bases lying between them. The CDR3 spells CASSQDGVSTETQYF. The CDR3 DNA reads TGTGCCAGCAGCCAAGATGGCGTTAGCACGGAGACCCAGTACTTC.

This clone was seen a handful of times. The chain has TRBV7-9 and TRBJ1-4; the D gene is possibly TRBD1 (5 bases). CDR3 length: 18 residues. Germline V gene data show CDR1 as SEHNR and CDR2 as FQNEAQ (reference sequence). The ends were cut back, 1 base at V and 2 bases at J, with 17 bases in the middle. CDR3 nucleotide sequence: TGTGCCAGCAGCTTAGAGATATCGGCAGCAGGGACTAATGAAAAACTGTTTTTT. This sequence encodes CASSLEISAAGTNEKLFF.

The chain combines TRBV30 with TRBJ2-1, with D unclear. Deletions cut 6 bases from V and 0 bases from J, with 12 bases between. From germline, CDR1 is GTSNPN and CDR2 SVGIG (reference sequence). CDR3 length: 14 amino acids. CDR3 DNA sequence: TGTGCCTGTCAAGGCTGGAGCTCCTACAATGAGCAGTTCTTC. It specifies CACQGWSSYNEQFF. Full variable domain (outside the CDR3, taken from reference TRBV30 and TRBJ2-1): SQTIHQWPATLVQPVGSPLSLECTVEGTSNPNLYWYRQAAGRGLQLLFYSVGIGQISSEVPQNLSASRPQDRQFILSSKKLLLSDSGFYLCACQGWSSYNEQFFGPGTRLTVL.

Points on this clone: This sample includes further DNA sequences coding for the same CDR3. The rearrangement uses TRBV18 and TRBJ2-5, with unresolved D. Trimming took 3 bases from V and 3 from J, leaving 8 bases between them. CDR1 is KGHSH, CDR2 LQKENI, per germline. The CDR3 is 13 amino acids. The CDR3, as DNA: TGTGCCAGCTCACCTAGGCAGGAAGAGACCCAGTACTTC. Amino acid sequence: CASSPRQEETQYF.

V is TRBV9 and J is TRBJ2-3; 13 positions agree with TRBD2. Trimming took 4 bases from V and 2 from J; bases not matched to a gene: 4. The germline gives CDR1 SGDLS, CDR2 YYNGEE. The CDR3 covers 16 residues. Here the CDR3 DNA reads TGTGCCAGCAGCATACTAGCGGGGGGGATCACAGATACGCAGTATTTT. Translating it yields CASSILAGGITDTQYF.

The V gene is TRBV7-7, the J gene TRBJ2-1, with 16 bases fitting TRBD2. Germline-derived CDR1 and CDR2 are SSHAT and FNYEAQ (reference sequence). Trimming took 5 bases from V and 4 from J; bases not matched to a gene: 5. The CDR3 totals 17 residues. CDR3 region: CASSKGLAGGLYNEQFF. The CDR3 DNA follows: TGTGCCAGCAGCAAGGGACTAGCGGGGGGGCTGTACAATGAGCAGTTCTTC.

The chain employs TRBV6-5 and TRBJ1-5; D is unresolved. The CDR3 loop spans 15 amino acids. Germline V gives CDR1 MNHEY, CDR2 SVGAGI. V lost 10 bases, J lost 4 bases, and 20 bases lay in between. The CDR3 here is CAIAPGRRENQPQHF. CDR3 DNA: TGTGCCATAGCGCCGGGGAGAAGGGAGAATCAGCCCCAGCATTTT.

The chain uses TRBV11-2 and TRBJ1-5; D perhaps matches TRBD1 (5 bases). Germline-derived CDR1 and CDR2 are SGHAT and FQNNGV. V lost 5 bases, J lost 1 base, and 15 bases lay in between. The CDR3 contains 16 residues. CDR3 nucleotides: TGTGCCAGCAGCGGAGGGACGGGAGTGAGCAATCAGCCCCAGCATTTT. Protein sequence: CASSGGTGVSNQPQHF.

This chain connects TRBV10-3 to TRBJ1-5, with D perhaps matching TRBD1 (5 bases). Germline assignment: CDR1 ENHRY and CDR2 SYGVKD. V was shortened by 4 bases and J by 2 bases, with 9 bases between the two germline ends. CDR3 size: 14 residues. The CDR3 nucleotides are TGTGCCATCAGTGCGGGACTCGGCAATCAGCCCCAGCATTTT. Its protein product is CAISAGLGNQPQHF.

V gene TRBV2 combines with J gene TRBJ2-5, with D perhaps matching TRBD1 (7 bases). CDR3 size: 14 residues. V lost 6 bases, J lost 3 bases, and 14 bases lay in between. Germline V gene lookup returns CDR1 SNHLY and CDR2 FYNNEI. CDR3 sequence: CASSAGQLEETQYF. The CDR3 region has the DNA TGTGCCAGCAGCGCGGGACAGCTTGAAGAGACCCAGTACTTC.

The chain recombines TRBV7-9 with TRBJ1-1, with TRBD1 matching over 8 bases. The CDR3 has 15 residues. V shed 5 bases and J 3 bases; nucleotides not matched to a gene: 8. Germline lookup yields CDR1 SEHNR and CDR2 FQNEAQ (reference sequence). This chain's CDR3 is CASSKSTGGDTEAFF. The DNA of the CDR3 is TGTGCCAGCAGCAAATCCACAGGGGGGGACACTGAAGCTTTCTTT.

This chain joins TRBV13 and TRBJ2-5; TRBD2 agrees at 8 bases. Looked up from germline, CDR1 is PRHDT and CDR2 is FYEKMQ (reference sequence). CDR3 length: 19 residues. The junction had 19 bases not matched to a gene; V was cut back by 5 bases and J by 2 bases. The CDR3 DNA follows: TGTGCCAGCAGCGCACGGACTCCACCCACTAGCGGTCCACAAGAGACCCAGTACTTC. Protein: CASSARTPPTSGPQETQYF.

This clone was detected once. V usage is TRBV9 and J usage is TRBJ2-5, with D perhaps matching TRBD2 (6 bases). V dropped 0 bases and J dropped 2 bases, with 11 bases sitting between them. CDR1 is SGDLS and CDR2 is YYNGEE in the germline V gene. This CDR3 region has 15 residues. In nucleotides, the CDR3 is TGTGCCAGCAGCGTAGGGAGGGGAAGGCAAGAGACCCAGTACTTC. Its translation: CASSVGRGRQETQYF.

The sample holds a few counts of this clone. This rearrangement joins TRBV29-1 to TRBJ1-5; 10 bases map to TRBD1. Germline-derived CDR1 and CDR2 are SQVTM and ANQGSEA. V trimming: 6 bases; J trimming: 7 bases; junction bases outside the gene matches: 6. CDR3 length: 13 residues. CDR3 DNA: TGCAGCGTCGCGGGGACAGGGGAGCAGCCCCAGCATTTT. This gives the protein CSVAGTGEQPQHF. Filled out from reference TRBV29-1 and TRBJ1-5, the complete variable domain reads SAVISQKPSRDICQRGTSLTIQCQVDSQVTMMFWYRQQPGQSLTLIATANQGSEATYESGFVIDKFPISRPNLTFSTLTVSNMSPEDSSIYLCSVAGTGEQPQHFGDGTRLSIL.

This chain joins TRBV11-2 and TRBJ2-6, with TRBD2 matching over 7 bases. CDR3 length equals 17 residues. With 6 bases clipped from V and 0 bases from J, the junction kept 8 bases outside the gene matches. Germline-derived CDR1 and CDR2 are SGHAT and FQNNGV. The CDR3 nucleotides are TGTGCCAGCAGTCCCGGACTAGTACTCTCTGGGGCCAACGTCCTGACTTTC. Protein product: CASSPGLVLSGANVLTF.

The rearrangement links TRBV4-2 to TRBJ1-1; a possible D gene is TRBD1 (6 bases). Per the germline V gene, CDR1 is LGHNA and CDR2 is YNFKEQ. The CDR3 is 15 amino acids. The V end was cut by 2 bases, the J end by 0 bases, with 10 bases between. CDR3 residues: CASSQSGQMNTEAFF. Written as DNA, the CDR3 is TGTGCCAGCAGCCAATCGGGACAAATGAACACTGAAGCTTTCTTT.

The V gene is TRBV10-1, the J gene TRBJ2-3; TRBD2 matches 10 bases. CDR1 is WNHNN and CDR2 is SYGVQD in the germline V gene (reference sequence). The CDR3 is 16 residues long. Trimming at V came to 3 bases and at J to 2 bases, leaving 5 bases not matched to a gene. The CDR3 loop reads CASSDQRGGPTDTQYF. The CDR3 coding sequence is TGCGCCAGCAGTGATCAGCGGGGGGGGCCCACAGATACGCAGTATTTT.

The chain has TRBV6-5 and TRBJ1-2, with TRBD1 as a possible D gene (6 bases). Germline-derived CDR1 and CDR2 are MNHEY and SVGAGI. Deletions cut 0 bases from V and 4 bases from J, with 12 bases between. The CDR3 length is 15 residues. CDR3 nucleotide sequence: TGTGCCAGCAGTTACTCGATTCGGGGGGCCTATGGCTACACCTTC. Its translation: CASSYSIRGAYGYTF.

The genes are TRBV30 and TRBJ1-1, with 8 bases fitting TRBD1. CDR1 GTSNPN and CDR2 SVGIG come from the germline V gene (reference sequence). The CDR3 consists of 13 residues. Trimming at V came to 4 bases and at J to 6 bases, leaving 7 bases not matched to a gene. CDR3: CAWTDGTGAEAFF. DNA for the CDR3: TGTGCCTGGACGGACGGGACAGGAGCTGAAGCTTTCTTT.

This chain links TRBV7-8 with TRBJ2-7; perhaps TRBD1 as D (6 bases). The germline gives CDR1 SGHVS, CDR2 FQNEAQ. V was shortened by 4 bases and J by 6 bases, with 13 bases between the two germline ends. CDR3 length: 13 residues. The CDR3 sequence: CASSSKQGLEQYF. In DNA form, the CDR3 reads TGTGCCAGCAGCTCAAAACAGGGCCTCGAGCAGTACTTC. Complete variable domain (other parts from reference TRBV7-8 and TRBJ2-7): GAGVSQSPRYKVAKRGQDVALRCDPISGHVSLFWYQQALGQGPEFLTYFQNEAQLDKSGLPSDRFFAERPEGSVSTLKIQRTQQEDSAVYLCASSSKQGLEQYFGPGTRLTVT.